This T cell receptor beta chain was profiled in a study of blood T cells in healthy people across ages. Using a J-beta primer mix together with a sample-barcoded 5' primer, a second PCR was run for roughly 6 to 11 cycles. Each sample yielded at least 2.5 million CDR3-containing paired-end reads. TCRdb re-analysed the 5' RACE reads in MiXCR, keeping a single row per CDR3 protein. The sample contains 1 million or so distinct CDR3 sequences, 25% of which appear only once. A word on this clonotype: The junction differs from germline at one of its ends, possibly a read error.

The CDR3 runs 15 residues. CDR1 and CDR2 from the germline V gene are LGHDT and YNNKEL (reference sequence). A minimum of 7 million PBMCs was isolated per sample. The same sample was also used in a study of T cells of mothers and their children. From that paper: Whether related or unrelated, pairs show similar shaping of TCR recombination output by thymic selection. T cell clones that were persistent and microchimeric went undetected.

The chain joins TRBV3-1 to TRBJ2-5; D ambiguous. Sequencing used blood. This receptor was taken from a girl aged 2 to 10 in good health. The CDR3 region has the DNA TGTGCCAGCATCCAAGCAGGCCTTTTCCCCGAGGCCCAGTACTTC. The encoded protein is CASIQAGLFPEAQYF.